This T cell receptor beta chain was sequenced for a study of vaccination and CD4 T cells after COVID-19. Study summary: Control cultures used a CEFX viral epitope pool, an HIV-1 Nef peptide pool, or no peptide.

J was trimmed by 4 bases and V by 4 bases; bases with no gene match: 5. The CDR3 runs to 15 residues. Study results and caveats: Analysis of convalescent patients found that 304 of 307 vaccine-specific clones were spike mono-reactive.

Regarding this clonotype: What it binds is unknown.

Treatment described: 10-day PBMC culture with coronavirus spike peptide pools or control peptides (ViraFEST assay). Every well contained approximately 2 million PBMCs, which were grown with about 9.3 IU/ml IL-2 and 8.5 to 10 ug/ml peptide pools. Sequencing of DNA taken from cultured CD4+ T cells relied on the Oncomine TCR Beta short-read assay. One entry per CDR3 protein, called by TCRdb with MiXCR from the PCR reads. The top ten clones hold less than 15% of a sample with under 20,000 distinct CDR3 sequences, approximately 39% of them seen once. The specimen was cultured CD4+ T cells from blood. The rearrangement uses TRBV12-3 or TRBV12-4 and TRBJ2-2; 8 nucleotides agree with TRBD2. This sequence originates from a human donor with COVID-19. The CDR3 sequence is CASSSYGGATGELFF. The CDR3 DNA sequence: TGTGCCAGCAGTTCTTACGGGGGGGCCACCGGGGAGCTGTTTTTT.